These T cell receptor beta chains were read from a single sample in a study of T cell responses to AZD1222 COVID-19 vaccine. Sequenced by immunoSEQ multiplex PCR; TCRdb stores in-frame clones only, minus some. In the table there are about 170,000 clones, 93% of which are singletons. The sample was peripheral blood, taken on day 0 of AZD1222 vaccination. Receptors originate from an adult in good health. The CDR3 runs from the conserved cysteine through the conserved F or W. Each record gives: CDR3 length, V gene, clone size, CDR3 protein. Expanded clones are given a class, and other clones once, few, many or no size at all.

cdr3_length: 13
v_call: TRBV11-2
clone_size: few
cdr3_aa: CASSLESRGEAFF

cdr3_length: 13
v_call: TRBV3-1/TRBV3-2
clone_size: .
cdr3_aa: CASKTGGTYEQYF

cdr3_length: 16
v_call: TRBV7-6
clone_size: once
cdr3_aa: CASSLGLAGGTGELFF

cdr3_length: 14
v_call: TRBV19
clone_size: once
cdr3_aa: CASRARDRGAIQYF

cdr3_length: 15
v_call: TRBV11-2
clone_size: .
cdr3_aa: CASSLDPTSGYEQFF

cdr3_length: 17
v_call: TRBV19
clone_size: .
cdr3_aa: CASSMPVAGGPSDEQFF

cdr3_length: 13
v_call: TRBV19
clone_size: .
cdr3_aa: CASSSVGTDTQYF

cdr3_length: 17
v_call: TRBV7-9
clone_size: .
cdr3_aa: CASSFGGVRHSGNTIYF

cdr3_length: 17
v_call: TRBV27
clone_size: .
cdr3_aa: CASRGLQGRGPLSEAFF

cdr3_length: 16
v_call: TRBV4-2
clone_size: .
cdr3_aa: CASSQYIGTMAYEQYF

cdr3_length: 11
v_call: TRBV20-1
clone_size: .
cdr3_aa: CSASGQGDAFF

cdr3_length: 12
v_call: TRBV6-5
clone_size: .
cdr3_aa: CASRAGLETLHF

cdr3_length: 20
v_call: TRBV27
clone_size: .
cdr3_aa: CASSLIPGSLTGISTGELFF

cdr3_length: 14
v_call: TRBV28
clone_size: once
cdr3_aa: CASTLGGANYGYTF

cdr3_length: 14
v_call: TRBV11-2
clone_size: .
cdr3_aa: CASSLEDTWDTQYF

cdr3_length: 15
v_call: TRBV15
clone_size: .
cdr3_aa: CATSRDLGYQETQYF

cdr3_length: 12
v_call: TRBV6-6
clone_size: .
cdr3_aa: CASGFGARGYTF

cdr3_length: 11
v_call: TRBV30
clone_size: .
cdr3_aa: CAWSVRETQYF

cdr3_length: 17
v_call: TRBV3-1/TRBV3-2
clone_size: .
cdr3_aa: CASSQDRDRGSNYGYTF

cdr3_length: 15
v_call: TRBV5-1
clone_size: .
cdr3_aa: CASSLGRGSSYGYTF

cdr3_length: 17
v_call: TRBV19
clone_size: .
cdr3_aa: CASSIIRGTYSNQPQHF

cdr3_length: 14
v_call: TRBV6-2/TRBV6-3
clone_size: .
cdr3_aa: CASSSPSVNYGYTF

cdr3_length: 15
v_call: TRBV27
clone_size: .
cdr3_aa: CASSLWGGRYNEQFF

cdr3_length: 16
v_call: TRBV5-4
clone_size: once
cdr3_aa: CASSWILAGPTDTQYF

cdr3_length: 15
v_call: TRBV6-6
clone_size: .
cdr3_aa: CASSWYTGSNQPQHF

cdr3_length: 12
v_call: TRBV28
clone_size: .
cdr3_aa: CASSLAREGAFF

cdr3_length: 18
v_call: TRBV7-9
clone_size: .
cdr3_aa: CASSLSSGRSSNTGELFF

cdr3_length: 11
v_call: TRBV5-6
clone_size: .
cdr3_aa: CASSITDTQYF

cdr3_length: 13
v_call: TRBV12-3/TRBV12-4
clone_size: .
cdr3_aa: CASSFGEDQPQHF

cdr3_length: 12
v_call: TRBV29-1
clone_size: few
cdr3_aa: CSVEERGYGQYF

cdr3_length: 15
v_call: TRBV6-5
clone_size: .
cdr3_aa: CASRDLGQANTEAFF

cdr3_length: 11
v_call: TRBV19
clone_size: .
cdr3_aa: CASSSGYGYTF

cdr3_length: 16
v_call: TRBV2
clone_size: .
cdr3_aa: CASRETGQATNEKLFF